What follows are 14 T cell receptor beta chains derived from one specimen sequenced in a study of cytomegalovirus exposure and HLA in healthy donors. It was with 60 Vbeta and 13 Jbeta primers that the PCR ran. Generated by immunoSEQ multiplex PCR, the TCRdb table keeps only in-frame clones and is missing some. The sample has about 140,000 clones, roughly 75% seen once. Sequenced input: PBMCs. These receptors were taken from a female donor in good health and CMV-seronegative.

This clone has only one observation. The genes are TRBV7-9 and TRBJ1-4, with 10 bases lining up with TRBD1. The germline CDR1 and CDR2 sequences are SEHNR and FQNEAQ (reference sequence). The CDR3 spans 15 residues. The junction had 5 bases not matched to a gene; V was cut back by 5 bases and J by 5 bases. For the CDR3, the DNA is TGTGCCAGCAGCAAGCCGGGACAGGGGAATGAAAAACTGTTTTTT. Amino acids: CASSKPGQGNEKLFF.

The rearrangement links TRBV27 to TRBJ1-2; tentative D call: TRBD1 (6 bases). Trimming cost V 6 bases and J 8 bases, with 16 bases left between them. The germline V gene encodes CDR1 MNHEY and CDR2 SMNVEV (reference sequence). CDR3 size: 13 residues. The CDR3: CASSPTGLGGYTF. DNA for the CDR3: TGTGCCAGCAGCCCAACAGGGTTAGGGGGCTACACCTTC.

To note about this clone: Without the conserved terminal phenylalanine or tryptophan, this CDR3 likely stems from a read error. V and J are TRBV6-1 and TRBJ1-5; D is possibly TRBD1 (6 bases). The CDR3 spans 15 residues. V lost 7 bases and J lost 1, with 14 bases in between. CDR1 MNHNS and CDR2 SASEGT come from the germline V gene. The CDR3 DNA sequence: TGTGCCAGCAAAACTAGACAGGACAGCAATCAGCCCCAGCATCTT. It codes for CASKTRQDSNQPQHL.

The V call is TRBV5-6, the J call TRBJ1-2; D is undetermined. Germline V gives CDR1 SGHDT, CDR2 YYEEEE. The CDR3 runs to 15 residues. The ends were cut back, 0 bases at V and 1 base at J, with 10 bases in the middle. The CDR3 loop is CASSLGVDSNYGYTF. CDR3 DNA sequence: TGTGCCAGCAGCTTGGGTGTTGATAGTAACTATGGCTACACCTTC.

The sample holds one count of this clone. The rearrangement links TRBV29-1 to TRBJ1-2; no clear D. V was clipped by 4 bases and J by 4 bases, with 13 bases between them. CDR1 and CDR2 from the germline V gene are SQVTM and ANQGSEA. This CDR3 region has 13 residues. In DNA form, the CDR3 reads TGCAGCGTTGTTGGCGGGGAGGGCTATGGCTACACCTTC. It encodes CSVVGGEGYGYTF.

V is TRBV7-9 and J is TRBJ1-4; D gene ambiguous. Germline V gene lookup returns CDR1 SEHNR and CDR2 FQNEAQ (reference sequence). The CDR3 consists of 13 residues. V dropped 1 base and J dropped 8 bases, with 8 bases sitting between them. Here the CDR3 DNA reads TGTGCCAGCAGCTTAGAATATGAGGAAAAACTGTTTTTT. Encoded protein: CASSLEYEEKLFF.

The V call is TRBV9, the J call TRBJ2-7, with 7 bases that match TRBD2. The CDR3 extends over 14 amino acids. Per germline, CDR1 SGDLS and CDR2 YYNGEE. Trimming cost V 7 bases and J 2 bases; bases outside gene matches: 9. CDR3 DNA sequence: TGTGCCAGCTCTAGGGCTAGCGGAACCTACGAGCAGTACTTC. Protein product: CASSRASGTYEQYF.

CDR3 loop: CASSLSRKPYEQYF. CDR3 bases: TGTGCCAGCAGCTTAAGCAGGAAACCTTACGAGCAGTACTTC. V is TRBV7-9 and J is TRBJ2-7; D call uncertain. V lost 2 bases to trimming and J lost 4 bases, with 12 bases between them. The CDR3 length is 14 residues. The germline V gene encodes CDR1 SEHNR and CDR2 FQNEAQ (reference sequence).

This clone was observed a handful of times. The V and J genes are TRBV7-2 and TRBJ2-1; D possibly corresponds to TRBD1 (7 bases). Germline CDR1 reads SGHTA; CDR2 reads FQGNSA. The CDR3 totals 15 residues. V was pared by 5 bases and J by 4 bases, with 15 bases between. DNA of the CDR3: TGTGCCAGCAGCACGGAGGGACAGCCTTACAATGAGCAGTTCTTC. This sequence encodes CASSTEGQPYNEQFF.

CDR3 sequence reads: CASSLVVGISYEQYF. For the CDR3, the DNA is TGTGCCAGCAGCTTAGTCGTCGGGATCTCCTACGAGCAGTACTTC. The chain uses TRBV7-2 and TRBJ2-7; possible D gene TRBD2, 5 bases. The CDR3 has 15 residues. The V end lost 1 base, the J end lost 0 bases, and 10 bases lay between the germline ends. Germline assignment: CDR1 SGHTA and CDR2 FQGNSA.

The rearrangement uses TRBV4-2 and TRBJ2-1; 8 bases are shared with TRBD2. The germline gives CDR1 LGHNA, CDR2 YNFKEQ. Trimming at V came to 4 bases and at J to 8 bases, leaving 16 bases not matched to a gene. The CDR3 is 17 amino acids. The CDR3 is CASSPYGSGTLGDEQFF. CDR3 DNA: TGTGCCAGCAGCCCTTATGGTAGCGGGACTCTCGGGGATGAGCAGTTCTTC.

This rearrangement joins TRBV19 to TRBJ1-1; TRBD1 might be the D (6 bases). The CDR3 is made up of 13 amino acids. The V gene's germline CDR1 is LNHDA and CDR2 SQIVND (reference sequence). Trimming pared 5 bases from V and 3 bases from J, leaving 10 bases between. The CDR3: CASSYRDHTEAFF. CDR3 nucleotide sequence: TGTGCCAGTAGTTACAGGGACCACACTGAAGCTTTCTTT.

The gene calls are TRBV5-1 and TRBJ2-1; D call uncertain. The CDR3 length is 14 residues. V was clipped by 0 bases and J by 7 bases, with 11 bases between them. Germline values: CDR1 SGHRS, CDR2 YFSETQ. The CDR3 region has the DNA TGCGCCAGCAGCTTGGGGGCAGAAAGGAATGAGCAGTTCTTC. This gives the protein CASSLGAERNEQFF.

This clone came up a few times. The germline gene is not matched at one end of the junction; a read error may be the cause. J is TRBJ2-7 and V is TRBV7-7; D is possibly TRBD1 (7 bases). CDR1 SSHAT and CDR2 FNYEAQ come from the germline V gene (reference sequence). The CDR3 covers 13 residues. The CDR3 reads CASSLGQGGEQYF. As DNA, the CDR3 is TGTGCTAGCAGCTTAGGGCAGGGGGGCGAGCAGTACTTC. The whole variable domain, filled in from reference TRBV7-7 and TRBJ2-7, reads GAGVSQSPRYKVTKRGQDVTLRCDPISSHATLYWYQQALGQGPEFLTYFNYEAQPDKSGLPSDRFSAERPEGSISTLTIQRTEQRDSAMYRCASSLGQGGEQYFGPGTRLTVT.